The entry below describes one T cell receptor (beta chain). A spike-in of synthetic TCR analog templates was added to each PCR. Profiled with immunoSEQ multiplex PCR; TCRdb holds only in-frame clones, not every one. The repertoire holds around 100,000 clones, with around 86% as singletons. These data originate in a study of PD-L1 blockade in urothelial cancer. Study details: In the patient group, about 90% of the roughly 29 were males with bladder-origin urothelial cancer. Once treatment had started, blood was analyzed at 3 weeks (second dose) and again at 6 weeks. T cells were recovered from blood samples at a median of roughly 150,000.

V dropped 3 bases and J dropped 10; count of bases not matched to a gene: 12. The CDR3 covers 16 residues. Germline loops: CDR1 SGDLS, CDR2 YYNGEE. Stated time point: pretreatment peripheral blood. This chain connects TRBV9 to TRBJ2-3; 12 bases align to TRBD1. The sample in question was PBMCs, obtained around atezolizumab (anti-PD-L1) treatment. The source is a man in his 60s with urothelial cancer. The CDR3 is CASSAYRDRGLVAQYF. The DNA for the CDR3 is TGTGCCAGCAGCGCCTACCGGGACAGGGGGCTGGTTGCGCAGTATTTT.